The rows below give T cell receptor beta chains drawn from one sample of a study of blood T cell repertoires in COVID-19. Produced via immunoSEQ multiplex PCR; TCRdb's table is partial and in-frame only. The repertoire holds more than 150,000 clones, with approximately 84% as singletons. Sequenced sample: PBMCs or T cells enriched from blood (not recorded which). These receptors were obtained from a woman aged 45-65 years who had recovered from COVID-19. CDR3s include the opening cysteine and the closing phenylalanine or tryptophan. The D gene is left open where the match is weak. Expanded clones get a size class; other rows say once, few or many, or leave the size out.

CDR3 DNA	CDR3 protein	clone size	V gene	D gene	J gene
TGTGCCAGCAGAAGGGGAGGGGGGACTGAAGCTTTCTTT	CASRRGGGTEAFF	NA	TRBV11-2	NA	TRBJ1-1
TGTGCCTCCCAGGCAGAGTGGAATGAAAAACTGTTTTTT	CASQAEWNEKLFF	NA	TRBV19	NA	TRBJ1-4
TGTGCCACCAGCAAAAGGGCGGGGGGCACAGATACGCAGTATTTT	CATSKRAGGTDTQYF	NA	TRBV15	TRBD2	TRBJ2-3
TGTGCCACCAGTGACTTTTCGGCGGGGACTAACTATGGCTACACCTTC	CATSDFSAGTNYGYTF	NA	TRBV24-1	NA	TRBJ1-2
TGTGCCAGCTCACCGCGGGGCCGTGAAAAACTGTTTTTT	CASSPRGREKLFF	NA	TRBV18	NA	TRBJ1-4
TGTGCCAGCAGTTTAAACAGGGCGAGTCCCTATGGCTACACCTTC	CASSLNRASPYGYTF	NA	TRBV27	NA	TRBJ1-2
TGTGCCTGGAGTGGGGGGAGGGCTAGCACCGGGGAGCTGTTTTTT	CAWSGGRASTGELFF	NA	TRBV30	TRBD2	TRBJ2-2
TGTGCCAGCGCCCAAAGCCGGGACAGAAAATCACCCCTCCACTTT	CASAQSRDRKSPLHF	NA	TRBV2	TRBD1	TRBJ1-6
TGCGCCAGCAGCTTGACAGAGAACACTGAAGCTTTCTTT	CASSLTENTEAFF	NA	TRBV5-1	NA	TRBJ1-1
TGTGCCAGCAGCTTCAGGGGGGCGGATGGCTACACCTTC	CASSFRGADGYTF	NA	TRBV7-9	TRBD1	TRBJ1-2
TGCGCCAGCAGTCCAACTAGCGGGAGACTCTACAATGAGCAGTTCTTC	CASSPTSGRLYNEQFF	once	TRBV5-1	TRBD2	TRBJ2-1
TGTGCCAGCAGTTTCGGGACTAGCGGGATCTATGAGCAGTTCTTC	CASSFGTSGIYEQFF	once	TRBV28	TRBD2	TRBJ2-1
TGCGCCAGCAGCTTAGCAGCGTCCTACGAGCAGTACTTC	CASSLAASYEQYF	NA	TRBV5-1	NA	TRBJ2-7
TGTGCCAGTAGTATAGATCGACTGACTAGTAACACCGGGGAGCTGTTTTTT	CASSIDRLTSNTGELFF	NA	TRBV19	NA	TRBJ2-2
TGTGCCAGTAGTATAAATACAGTTCAGCCCCAGCATTTT	CASSINTVQPQHF	NA	TRBV19	NA	TRBJ1-5
TGTGCCAGTAGTCCAGAGACTAGCGGGACTGCAGGCGGGGAGCTGTTTTTT	CASSPETSGTAGGELFF	NA	TRBV19	TRBD2	TRBJ2-2
TGCGCCAGCAGCCAAGAAGAAAGGCGGGAGGTTCCCACCGGGGAGCTGTTTTTT	CASSQEERREVPTGELFF	NA	TRBV4-1	TRBD2	TRBJ2-2
TGTGCCAGCAGCGTAGTTGGGCAGATTAACAATGAGCAGTTCTTC	CASSVVGQINNEQFF	NA	TRBV9	NA	TRBJ2-1
TGTGCCAGCAGCTTAGGACAGGACTATCAGCCCCAGCATTTT	CASSLGQDYQPQHF	NA	TRBV7-8	NA	TRBJ1-5
TGTGCCAGCAGCGTACAGGGGACACCTTTCTACGAGCAGTACTTC	CASSVQGTPFYEQYF	NA	TRBV9	NA	TRBJ2-7
TGTGCCAGCAGCGATCGGGACTGGTATTCCTACAATGAGCAGTTCTTC	CASSDRDWYSYNEQFF	NA	TRBV2	NA	TRBJ2-1